The 24 T cell receptor beta chains reported below all come from one sample, sequenced in a study of cytomegalovirus exposure and HLA in healthy donors. Researchers ran the PCR with 60 Vbeta and 13 Jbeta primers. Sequencing used immunoSEQ multiplex PCR; TCRdb keeps in-frame clones, though not all of them. The table includes about 71,000 clones, about 67% detected once. The sequenced material came from PBMCs. These receptors came from a middle-aged man in good health and CMV-seropositive.

This clone was seen a handful of times. This chain uses TRBV19 with TRBJ1-5; a weak D match, TRBD1 (6 bases). The germline V gene encodes CDR1 LNHDA and CDR2 SQIVND (reference sequence). The CDR3 is 17 residues long. V was cut by 3 bases and J by 0 bases, with 15 bases left in between. CDR3 DNA sequence: TGTGCCAGTAGTATTCGACTGGACAGCAATAGCAATCAGCCCCAGCATTTT. Translating gives CASSIRLDSNSNQPQHF. Drawing the rest from reference TRBV19 and TRBJ1-5, the complete variable domain is DGGITQSPKYLFRKEGQNVTLSCEQNLNHDAMYWYRQDPGQGLRLIYYSQIVNDFQKGDIAEGYSVSREKKESFPLTVTSAQKNPTAFYLCASSIRLDSNSNQPQHFGDGTRLSIL.

This chain connects TRBV15 to TRBJ2-2; a weak D match, TRBD1 (5 bases). Looked up from germline, CDR1 is LNHNV and CDR2 is YYDKDF (reference sequence). V gave up 8 bases and J gave up 3 bases, with 10 bases separating them. The CDR3 extends over 13 amino acids. The CDR3 region has the DNA TGTGCCACCGGGGCGGCGGACACCGGGGAGCTGTTTTTT. Translating gives CATGAADTGELFF.

The V call is TRBV14, the J call TRBJ1-6, with a tentative D call TRBD1 (5 bases). The V and J ends lost 1 base and 6 bases respectively, with 13 bases between them. CDR3 size: 16 residues. Germline V gene data show CDR1 as SGHDN and CDR2 as FVKESK. The CDR3 DNA follows: TGTGCCAGCAGCCAAGCACCCGGGGGGACTAATTCACCCCTCCACTTT. Its translation: CASSQAPGGTNSPLHF.

The V and J genes are TRBV11-1 and TRBJ1-1, with TRBD1 matching 9 bases. The J segment lost 5 bases and the V segment lost 2 bases, leaving 6 bases of the junction unmatched. The CDR3 has 15 amino acids. Looked up from germline, CDR1 is SGHAT and CDR2 is FQDESV (reference sequence). CDR3: CASSLRDRGRTEAFF. DNA of the CDR3: TGTGCCAGCAGCTTAAGAGACAGGGGGAGGACTGAAGCTTTCTTT. Based on the CDR3 plus reference TRBV11-1 and TRBJ1-1, the full variable domain is EAEVAQSPRYKITEKSQAVAFWCDPISGHATLYWYRQILGQGPELLVQFQDESVVDDSQLPKDRFSAERLKGVDSTLKIQPAELGDSAMYLCASSLRDRGRTEAFFGQGTRLTVV.

The rearrangement uses TRBV7-2 and TRBJ2-5; tentative D call: TRBD2 (6 bases). The CDR3 has 13 residues. With 5 bases removed from V and 2 bases from J, the gap between germline ends came to 9 bases. Germline V gives CDR1 SGHTA, CDR2 FQGNSA. The DNA of the CDR3 is TGTGCCAGCAGCCGACTAGGACAAGAGACCCAGTACTTC. Protein product: CASSRLGQETQYF.

V and J are TRBV15 and TRBJ2-6; D might be TRBD2 (5 bases). Germline assignment: CDR1 LNHNV and CDR2 YYDKDF (reference sequence). V lost 8 bases, J lost 0 bases, and 11 bases lay in between. There are 15 residues in the CDR3. The CDR3 DNA reads as TGTGCCACCGCACGGGATTCCTCTGGGGCCAACGTCCTGACTTTC. It is translated as CATARDSSGANVLTF.

V gene TRBV6-5 combines with J gene TRBJ2-7; 13 nucleotides match TRBD2. CDR1 and CDR2 from the germline V gene are MNHEY and SVGAGI. CDR3 size: 14 residues. V was pared by 10 bases and J by 7 bases, with 10 bases of the junction left unmatched. CDR3 nucleotide sequence: TGTGCCACACGGACTAGCGGGAGTCTGGGGGAGCAGTACTTC. Protein product: CATRTSGSLGEQYF.

This clone turned up a few times. The chain links TRBV7-6 to TRBJ1-1; tentative D call: TRBD1 (5 bases). V lost 5 bases and J 3 bases, leaving 10 bases between the germline ends. The CDR3 length is 13 residues. In germline, CDR1 is SGHVS, CDR2 FNYEAQ. The CDR3: CASSPTTDTEAFF. As DNA, the CDR3 is TGTGCCAGCAGCCCGACGACAGACACTGAAGCTTTCTTT.

CDR3 in amino acids: CASSPDMSSGNTIYF. The CDR3 region has the DNA TGTGCCAGCTCACCTGACATGAGCTCTGGAAACACCATATATTTT. This chain joins TRBV18 and TRBJ1-3, with unresolved D. Trimming removed 3 bases from V and 0 bases from J, with 9 bases in between. From germline, CDR1 is KGHSH and CDR2 LQKENI. The CDR3 runs 15 residues.

The V gene is TRBV14, the J gene TRBJ2-1; 8 positions agree with TRBD1. The germline V gene has CDR1 SGHDN and CDR2 FVKESK. V gave up 3 bases and J gave up 12 bases; unmatched junction bases: 4. The CDR3 extends over 12 amino acids. CDR3: CASSHLDRGQFF. CDR3 DNA: TGTGCCAGCAGCCACCTTGACAGGGGGCAGTTCTTC. Looking up the rest from reference TRBV14 and TRBJ2-1 gives the full variable domain: EAGVTQFPSHSVIEKGQTVTLRCDPISGHDNLYWYRRVMGKEIKFLLHFVKESKQDESGMPNNRFLAERTGGTYSTLKVQPAELEDSGVYFCASSHLDRGQFFGPGTRLTVL.

CDR3 DNA sequence: TGCAGTGCCTCCGACGGGGTCGAGCAGTACTTC. Translating it yields CSASDGVEQYF. This chain uses TRBV20-1 with TRBJ2-7; possibly TRBD2 for D (5 bases). The V gene's germline CDR1 is DFQATT and CDR2 SNEGSKA (reference sequence). The CDR3 extends over 11 amino acids. Trimming left V 6 bases short and J 6 bases short, with 12 bases between.

This clone appeared a few times. V usage is TRBV5-5 and J usage is TRBJ2-2; tentative D call: TRBD2 (6 bases). Germline CDR1 is SGHKS and CDR2 is YYEKEE (reference sequence). The V gene lost 4 bases and the J gene lost 4 bases, with 17 bases spanning the gap. This CDR3 is 16 amino acids long. DNA for the CDR3: TGTGCCAGCAGCGGGGGGAGTCAACTGGGCACCGGGGAGCTGTTTTTT. This codes for CASSGGSQLGTGELFF.

V is TRBV30 and J is TRBJ1-4; D unresolved. V was shortened by 2 bases and J by 6 bases, with 10 bases between the two germline ends. The V gene's germline CDR1 is GTSNPN and CDR2 SVGIG (reference sequence). This CDR3 has 13 residues. Here the CDR3 DNA reads TGTGCCTGGAGTCCCAGAATTTATGAAAAACTGTTTTTT. It is translated as CAWSPRIYEKLFF.

The gene calls are TRBV12-2 and TRBJ1-5; the table's D call, TRBD1, has no DNA check behind it. TRBV12-2 is a pseudogene. CDR3 length: 20 residues. The CDR3 here is CASRCRVPQIGDRYNQPQHF. The DNA for the CDR3 is TGTGCAAGTCGCTGTAGGGTCCCCCAGATTGGTGACAGGTACAATCAGCCCCAGCATTTT.

The V gene is TRBV6-5, the J gene TRBJ2-7, with TRBD1 as a possible D gene (6 bases). V was clipped by 6 bases and J by 3 bases, with 12 bases between them. CDR1 is MNHEY, CDR2 SVGAGI, per germline. This CDR3 has 13 residues. The CDR3 DNA reads as TGTGCCAGCAGGAGGGGGTTAAACTACGAGCAGTACTTC. As protein: CASRRGLNYEQYF.

As regards this clone: A read error may explain this, as a much larger clone is one base away. The rearrangement links TRBV6-1 to TRBJ1-5; 10 nucleotides line up with TRBD1. Looked up from germline, CDR1 is MNHNS and CDR2 is SASEGT. J gave up 4 bases and V 6 bases, and 3 bases lay outside the gene matches. The CDR3 sequence is 14 residues long. CDR3 bases: TGTGCCAGCAGCCCGGACAGGGGGAATCAGCCCCAGCATTTT. The encoded protein is CASSPDRGNQPQHF.

The rearrangement uses TRBV14 and TRBJ2-7; possible D gene TRBD1, 6 bases. The germline V gene has CDR1 SGHDN and CDR2 FVKESK. There are 13 residues in the CDR3. The V and J ends lost 4 bases and 3 bases respectively, with 10 bases between them. The CDR3 region is CASSRGLDYEQYF. In nucleotides, the CDR3 is TGTGCCAGCAGCCGGGGGCTCGACTACGAGCAGTACTTC.

The J gene is TRBJ2-1, the V gene TRBV4-1, with D possibly TRBD1 on 6 matching bases. V was cut by 4 bases and J by 5 bases, with 21 bases left in between. This CDR3 comprises 17 residues. Germline assignment: CDR1 MGHRA and CDR2 YSYEKL. The CDR3 region has the DNA TGCGCCAGCAGCCCGATTTGGGCCAGGGGCCTAGACAATGAGCAGTTCTTC. Its protein product is CASSPIWARGLDNEQFF.

The chain uses TRBV5-1 and TRBJ2-7; 9 bases map to TRBD1. This CDR3 has 16 amino acids. Losses at the gene ends were 0 bases for V and 5 bases for J; bases not matched to a gene: 9. Germline assignment: CDR1 SGHRS and CDR2 YFSETQ. CDR3 residues: CASSLGFWTGDNEQYF. CDR3 DNA: TGCGCCAGCAGCTTGGGATTCTGGACAGGGGATAACGAGCAGTACTTC.

This chain connects TRBV7-3 to TRBJ2-1, with 7 bases that match TRBD2. Trimming took 3 bases from V and 7 from J; bases not matched to a gene: 9. The germline CDR1 and CDR2 sequences are SGHTA and FQGTGA. This CDR3 spans 15 amino acids. The CDR3 sequence is CASSFGGGGGNEQFF. DNA for the CDR3: TGTGCCAGCAGCTTCGGCGGGGGTGGAGGGAATGAGCAGTTCTTC. Drawing the rest from reference TRBV7-3 and TRBJ2-1, the complete variable domain is GAGVSQTPSNKVTEKGKYVELRCDPISGHTALYWYRQSLGQGPEFLIYFQGTGAADDSGLPNDRFFAVRPEGSVSTLKIQRTERGDSAVYLCASSFGGGGGNEQFFGPGTRLTVL.

The V call is TRBV5-1, the J call TRBJ1-1, with TRBD1 matching 7 bases. V dropped 1 base and J dropped 1; count of bases not matched to a gene: 13. CDR1 and CDR2 (germline): SGHRS, YFSETQ. This CDR3 region has 18 residues. CDR3: CASSLRSGTAKRNTEAFF. CDR3 DNA sequence: TGCGCCAGCAGCTTGAGGTCCGGGACAGCAAAGAGGAACACTGAAGCTTTCTTT.

The gene calls are TRBV19 and TRBJ1-6, with 10 nucleotides matching TRBD1. CDR3 size: 14 residues. The trim removed 5 bases at V and 10 bases at J, leaving 5 bases unmatched. Germline CDR1 LNHDA, CDR2 SQIVND (reference sequence). CDR3 in DNA: TGTGCCAGTAGTTTCGGGACAGGGGCCTCACCCCTCCACTTT. Amino acids: CASSFGTGASPLHF.

This clone was detected a few times. The rearrangement links TRBV7-9 to TRBJ1-6, with D possibly matching TRBD1 (6 bases). The V end was cut by 3 bases, the J end by 6 bases, with 9 bases between. Per the germline V gene, CDR1 is SEHNR and CDR2 is FQNEAQ (reference sequence). The CDR3 has 14 residues. CDR3 protein: CASSFTQGNSPLHF. The CDR3 DNA sequence: TGTGCCAGCAGCTTCACACAGGGTAATTCACCCCTCCACTTT.

J is TRBJ1-2 and V is TRBV30, with 11 bases lining up with TRBD1. Trimming removed 4 bases from V and 10 bases from J; junction bases left unmatched: 11. Germline V gene sequence: CDR1 GTSNPN, CDR2 SVGIG (reference sequence). There are 14 residues in the CDR3. The chain's CDR3 is CAWIGQGAGRVYTF. The DNA for the CDR3 is TGTGCCTGGATCGGACAGGGGGCCGGGCGGGTCTACACCTTC.